The 27 T cell receptor beta chains presented below share a single source sample, sequenced in a study of graft-versus-host responses after intestinal transplantation (dated by TCRdb to the early 2020s). Which antigens these TCRs recognize remains unknown. The sample's time point label is to be understood as: cells obtained before transplantation from donor or recipient. The receptor library was made with the immunoSEQ multiplex PCR assay. Not all clones reach the TCRdb copy of this immuneACCESS table, which keeps in-frame sequences only. Checked studies attribute under half of the gap to unresolved V genes and leave the rest unexplained. Here the sample has under 140,000 clones; 90% to 95% occur a single time. The biggest ten clones account for 0.4% to 0.55% of the sample. Sequenced material: unstimulated CD8+ T cells sorted from spleen or lymph node cells, taken before intestinal transplant. Source of these receptors: a human donor who received an intestinal transplant.

This chain uses TRBV7-6 with TRBJ2-3; 11 bases fit TRBD2. The germline CDR1 and CDR2 sequences are SGHVS and FNYEAQ. This CDR3 is built from 16 residues. Trimming cost V 4 bases and J 3 bases; bases outside gene matches: 6. The CDR3 reads CASSSFLAGGTDTQYF. CDR3 sequence (DNA): TGTGCCAGCAGCTCCTTTCTAGCGGGAGGAACAGATACGCAGTATTTT.

This clone was observed once. This chain links TRBV5-6 with TRBJ1-2; 12 positions match TRBD1. V shed 6 bases, J shed 4 bases, and the junction held 13 bases outside the gene matches. This CDR3 contains 17 residues. Germline V gene lookup returns CDR1 SGHDT and CDR2 YYEEEE. The CDR3 reads CASNSGDRGRIGYGYTF. The CDR3 DNA is TGTGCCAGCAACTCTGGGGACAGGGGGCGCATCGGCTATGGCTACACCTTC.

The chain carries TRBV4-1 and TRBJ2-7; 11 bases agree with TRBD2. The CDR3 is 16 residues long. The germline V gene encodes CDR1 MGHRA and CDR2 YSYEKL. Unmatched junction bases numbered 7, after V lost 4 bases and J lost 2 bases. CDR3 region: CASSPMTSGTAYEQYF. CDR3 in DNA: TGCGCCAGCAGCCCAATGACTAGCGGGACCGCCTACGAGCAGTACTTC.

The J gene is TRBJ2-7, the V gene TRBV5-1, with 14 positions matching TRBD2. Looked up from germline, CDR1 is SGHRS and CDR2 is YFSETQ. This CDR3 has 16 amino acids. V trimming: 4 bases; J trimming: 3 bases; junction bases outside the gene matches: 6. The CDR3 DNA reads as TGCGCCAGCAGCCAGGGGACTAGCGGGAGTAACTACGAGCAGTACTTC. Amino acids: CASSQGTSGSNYEQYF.

The CDR3, as DNA: TGTGCCAGCAGCTTAATAGACGGAAACACCATATATTTT. It codes for CASSLIDGNTIYF. The chain has TRBV11-2 and TRBJ1-3; D is uncertain. V shed 2 bases and J shed 4 bases, with 6 bases lying between them. CDR1 is SGHAT, CDR2 FQNNGV, per germline. The CDR3 runs 13 residues.

The chain carries TRBV10-1 and TRBJ2-1; 9 positions agree with TRBD1. The V and J ends lost 0 bases and 7 bases, in that order; junction bases with no gene match: 1. The CDR3 is made up of 14 amino acids. The germline V gene encodes CDR1 WNHNN and CDR2 SYGVQD (reference sequence). The CDR3 here is CASSESTGGNEQFF. The DNA for the CDR3 is TGCGCCAGCAGTGAGTCGACAGGGGGAAATGAGCAGTTCTTC.

The J gene is TRBJ2-2, the V gene TRBV4-1, with 8 bases identical to TRBD2. This CDR3 has 17 residues. The germline CDR1 and CDR2 sequences are MGHRA and YSYEKL. V lost 0 bases, J lost 5 bases, and 8 bases stayed unmatched. The CDR3 DNA is TGCGCCAGCAGCCAAGAGGCAGCGGGAGAGGTTACCGGGGAGCTGTTTTTT. Translation: CASSQEAAGEVTGELFF.

This clone is a singleton in its sample. The chain uses TRBV7-8 and TRBJ2-2, with 9 positions matching TRBD1. CDR1 and CDR2 from the germline V gene are SGHVS and FQNEAQ. V lost 5 bases and J lost 11; bases outside the gene matches: 12. CDR3 size: 15 residues. As DNA, the CDR3 is TGTGCCAGCAGCGGCACAGGGGGCGCCCCCCGCGAGCTGTTTTTT. This sequence encodes CASSGTGGAPRELFF.

This sequence joins TRBV27 and TRBJ2-7; D gene ambiguous. Deletions cut 0 bases from V and 3 bases from J, with 6 bases between. The CDR3 is 13 residues long. Germline CDR1 MNHEY, CDR2 SMNVEV (reference sequence). Here the CDR3 DNA reads TGTGCCAGCAGTTTATCCGGCGGCTACGAGCAGTACTTC. As protein: CASSLSGGYEQYF.

The sample holds one count of this clone. This chain joins TRBV7-9 and TRBJ2-1; 15 nucleotides line up with TRBD2. The CDR3 loop spans 16 amino acids. CDR1 and CDR2 (germline): SEHNR, FQNEAQ (reference sequence). Trimming took 4 bases from V and 8 from J; bases not matched to a gene: 6. CDR3 bases: TGTGCCAGCAGCTCCGGACTAGCGGGAGGGCCCGATGAGCAGTTCTTC. Its translation: CASSSGLAGGPDEQFF.

This clone has only one observation. This chain uses TRBV14 with TRBJ2-7; the D is unclear. The germline gives CDR1 SGHDN, CDR2 FVKESK. Between the trimmed V and J ends, which lost 0 bases and 1 base, there was a span of 16 bases. The CDR3 length is 17 residues. The CDR3, as DNA: TGTGCCAGCAGCCAAGATCTTCAAGGCCTTTCATCCTACGAGCAGTACTTC. It specifies CASSQDLQGLSSYEQYF.

The rearrangement links TRBV12-5 to TRBJ2-3; D may be TRBD2 (6 bases). V was cut by 2 bases and J by 4 bases, with 19 bases left in between. The CDR3 consists of 17 residues. Per germline, CDR1 LGHNT and CDR2 FRNRAP. The CDR3 reads CASGLSPSVEWADTQYF. The CDR3, as DNA: TGTGCTAGTGGTTTGTCCCCTAGCGTGGAGTGGGCAGATACGCAGTATTTT.

The chain recombines TRBV28 with TRBJ2-7, with D possibly matching TRBD2 (6 bases). The CDR3 is made up of 17 amino acids. The ends were cut back, 3 bases at V and 2 bases at J, with 20 bases in the middle. From germline, CDR1 is MDHEN and CDR2 SYDVKM. CDR3 amino acids: CASSFNGRLGRPYEQYF. The CDR3 DNA reads TGTGCCAGCAGTTTTAACGGCCGTCTTGGGAGGCCCTACGAGCAGTACTTC.

The chain is built from TRBV4-2 and TRBJ2-7; no clear D. Between the trimmed V and J ends, which lost 1 base and 1 base, there was a span of 8 bases. CDR3 size: 14 residues. Germline V lookup: CDR1 LGHNA, CDR2 YNFKEQ. The CDR3 reads CASSQGRSSYEQYF. CDR3 DNA: TGTGCCAGCAGCCAAGGCAGATCATCCTACGAGCAGTACTTC.

The chain has TRBV5-1 and TRBJ2-1; D is uncertain. Looked up from germline, CDR1 is SGHRS and CDR2 is YFSETQ. This CDR3 spans 17 amino acids. V lost 2 bases and J lost 0, with 15 bases in between. The CDR3 DNA reads as TGCGCCAGCAGCTTTTGGTACCCACCGAGCTCCTACAATGAGCAGTTCTTC. This encodes CASSFWYPPSSYNEQFF.

J is TRBJ2-5 and V is TRBV11-2, with D uncertain. Germline CDR1 SGHAT, CDR2 FQNNGV. The CDR3 extends over 14 amino acids. Trimming took off 2 bases at V and 2 bases at J, with 9 bases between the two ends. CDR3 bases: TGTGCCAGCAGCTTACGGCACGATCAAGAGACCCAGTACTTC. This encodes CASSLRHDQETQYF.

As concerns this clone: This same CDR3 is encoded by further DNA sequences in the sample. This sequence joins TRBV27 and TRBJ1-5, with D possibly being TRBD1 (5 bases). Trimming cost V 3 bases and J 4 bases, with 7 bases left between them. CDR3 size: 13 residues. Germline-derived CDR1 and CDR2 are MNHEY and SMNVEV (reference sequence). The CDR3 spells CASSFGGNQPQHF. Written as DNA, the CDR3 is TGTGCCAGCAGTTTCGGGGGGAATCAGCCCCAGCATTTT.

The chain uses TRBV27 and TRBJ1-1; TRBD1 agrees at 8 bases. J was trimmed by 0 bases and V by 9 bases; bases with no gene match: 12. The CDR3 sequence is 16 residues long. Germline assignment: CDR1 MNHEY and CDR2 SMNVEV (reference sequence). CDR3 in DNA: TGTGCCAGTAAGCTCGGACAGGGATGGATGAACACTGAAGCTTTCTTT. It specifies CASKLGQGWMNTEAFF.

The chain couples TRBV5-1 to TRBJ2-3; no clear D. The CDR3 extends over 10 amino acids. V shed 4 bases and J shed 5 bases, with 2 bases lying between them. CDR1 is SGHRS and CDR2 is YFSETQ in the germline V gene. As DNA, the CDR3 is TGCGCCAGCAGCGGAGATACGCAGTATTTT. It translates to CASSGDTQYF.

The rearrangement uses TRBV30 and TRBJ1-1; D call uncertain. V was cut by 0 bases and J by 0 bases, with 14 bases left in between. Germline loops: CDR1 GTSNPN, CDR2 SVGIG (reference sequence). The CDR3 runs to 16 residues. In DNA, the CDR3 is TGTGCCTGGAGTGTATTTCAGGCTTCGGTGAACACTGAAGCTTTCTTT. Protein sequence: CAWSVFQASVNTEAFF.

The chain uses TRBV14 and TRBJ2-7; D not certain. The CDR3 length is 12 residues. Trimming cost V 3 bases and J 7 bases, with 10 bases left between them. Germline assignment: CDR1 SGHDN and CDR2 FVKESK. In DNA form, the CDR3 reads TGTGCCAGCAGCCAGTATGGAAAAGAGCAGTACTTC. Its translation is CASSQYGKEQYF. Full variable domain (missing parts from reference TRBV14 and TRBJ2-7): EAGVTQFPSHSVIEKGQTVTLRCDPISGHDNLYWYRRVMGKEIKFLLHFVKESKQDESGMPNNRFLAERTGGTYSTLKVQPAELEDSGVYFCASSQYGKEQYFGPGTRLTVT.

V and J are TRBV6-5 and TRBJ2-7, with unresolved D. This CDR3 spans 12 amino acids. The germline V gene has CDR1 MNHEY and CDR2 SVGAGI. V was cut by 6 bases and J by 5 bases, with 11 bases left in between. CDR3 sequence (DNA): TGTGCCAGCAGCAACAACGGAGACGAGCAGTACTTC. This encodes CASSNNGDEQYF.

This clone has just one count. The chain combines TRBV4-1 with TRBJ2-7, with D tentatively TRBD1 or TRBD2 (5 bases each). Germline CDR1 is MGHRA and CDR2 is YSYEKL. V was trimmed by 4 bases and J by 7 bases, leaving 17 bases between them. This CDR3 has 14 amino acids. In DNA, the CDR3 is TGCGCCAGCAGCCTGGAGCCAGGGAGAACGGAGCAGTACTTC. Encoded protein: CASSLEPGRTEQYF.

The chain couples TRBV7-2 to TRBJ1-3; D is perhaps TRBD1 (5 bases). The V gene's germline CDR1 is SGHTA and CDR2 FQGNSA. This CDR3 is built from 14 residues. The V end was cut by 1 base, the J end by 4 bases, with 8 bases between. The chain's CDR3 is CASSLEGTGNTIYF. In nucleotides, the CDR3 is TGTGCCAGCAGCTTAGAAGGGACCGGAAACACCATATATTTT. Looking up the rest from reference TRBV7-2 and TRBJ1-3 gives the full variable domain: GAGVSQSPSNKVTEKGKDVELRCDPISGHTALYWYRQSLGQGLEFLIYFQGNSAPDKSGLPSDRFSAERTGGSVSTLTIQRTQQEDSAVYLCASSLEGTGNTIYFGEGSWLTVV.

This sequence joins TRBV19 and TRBJ1-2; D is possibly TRBD1 (5 bases). V was pared by 5 bases and J by 5 bases, with 12 bases between. This CDR3 is 13 amino acids long. The V gene's germline CDR1 is LNHDA and CDR2 SQIVND (reference sequence). In DNA form, the CDR3 reads TGTGCCAGTAGTCGGCAGGGAGGGTATGGCTACACCTTC. Its protein is CASSRQGGYGYTF.

The chain has TRBV27 and TRBJ2-1, with D possibly being TRBD2 (5 bases). CDR1 is MNHEY, CDR2 SMNVEV, per germline (reference sequence). Trimming removed 4 bases from V and 0 bases from J, with 13 bases in between. The length of the CDR3 is 16 residues. CDR3 region: CASSSTLASSYNEQFF. The CDR3 DNA follows: TGTGCCAGCAGTTCAACATTAGCGAGCTCCTACAATGAGCAGTTCTTC.

The CDR3 nucleotides are TGTGCCAGCAGCTACTGGACGGATGATCAGCCCCAGCATTTT. This translates into CASSYWTDDQPQHF. This sequence joins TRBV7-8 and TRBJ1-5; D gene ambiguous. This CDR3 region has 14 residues. Germline loops: CDR1 SGHVS, CDR2 FQNEAQ. V dropped 4 bases and J dropped 5 bases, with 12 bases sitting between them. Supplemented by reference TRBV7-8 and TRBJ1-5, the full variable domain reads GAGVSQSPRYKVAKRGQDVALRCDPISGHVSLFWYQQALGQGPEFLTYFQNEAQLDKSGLPSDRFFAERPEGSVSTLKIQRTQQEDSAVYLCASSYWTDDQPQHFGDGTRLSIL.